A single sample is the source of the 7 T cell receptor beta chains below, sequenced in a study of blood T cell repertoires in COVID-19 (dated by TCRdb to 2019 to 2021). The library came from the immunoSEQ multiplex PCR assay. As stored in TCRdb, this immuneACCESS dataset retains in-frame rearrangements with V and J assigned. A fraction of the clones does not appear; measured against another copy, unresolved V genes explain less than half of the discrepancy, and the remainder lacks a known reason. A total of some 250,000 clones appear in this sample, about 88% of them only once. The ten largest make up 7.1% of the sample. Sequencing was carried out using peripheral blood. These receptors came from a woman in her seventies with active or convalescent COVID-19.

The chain joins TRBV6-5 to TRBJ2-3; tentatively, D is TRBD2 (7 bases). Germline V gene data show CDR1 as MNHEY and CDR2 as SVGAGI. The CDR3 runs to 15 residues. The V gene lost 2 bases and the J gene lost 0 bases, with 9 bases spanning the gap. The CDR3 DNA reads TGTGCCAGCAGTTACCGGGGGGCTAGCACAGATACGCAGTATTTT. This sequence encodes CASSYRGASTDTQYF.

This sequence joins TRBV7-9 and TRBJ2-7; 7 bases agree with TRBD2. Germline-derived CDR1 and CDR2 are SEHNR and FQNEAQ (reference sequence). V lost 8 bases and J lost 7; bases outside the gene matches: 8. CDR3 length: 12 amino acids. This chain's CDR3 is CASLVGEGEQYF. In DNA form, the CDR3 reads TGTGCCAGCCTGGTAGGGGAGGGGGAGCAGTACTTC.

The V and J genes are TRBV5-1 and TRBJ1-1, with D perhaps TRBD1 (6 bases). Germline CDR1 is SGHRS and CDR2 is YFSETQ. The CDR3 runs 13 residues. V gave up 2 bases and J gave up 3 bases, with 8 bases separating them. The CDR3 bases are TGCGCCAGCAGCTTTCGGACAGACACTGAAGCTTTCTTT. As protein: CASSFRTDTEAFF.

The chain joins TRBV7-2 to TRBJ2-5; D might be TRBD2 (6 bases). CDR3 length: 14 amino acids. The V gene lost 4 bases and the J gene lost 4 bases, with 13 bases spanning the gap. CDR1 is SGHTA, CDR2 FQGNSA, per germline. The CDR3 coding sequence is TGTGCCAGCAGCTCACTCCTCGGGGGAGAGACCCAGTACTTC. Its translation is CASSSLLGGETQYF.

The CDR3 reads CASSLKGITYGYTF. In DNA, the CDR3 is TGTGCCAGCAGCTTGAAGGGGATCACGTATGGCTACACCTTC. The J gene is TRBJ1-2, the V gene TRBV5-4; perhaps TRBD1 as D (5 bases). The CDR3 sequence is 14 residues long. The germline V gene encodes CDR1 SGHNT and CDR2 YYREEE (reference sequence). V lost 1 base and J 5 bases, leaving 12 bases between the germline ends.

The rearrangement joins TRBV9 to TRBJ2-3, with TRBD2 identical over 7 bases. The junction had 2 bases not matched to a gene; V was cut back by 7 bases and J by 0 bases. The CDR3 spans 13 residues. Germline loops: CDR1 SGDLS, CDR2 YYNGEE. CDR3: CASGRASTDTQYF. Written as DNA, the CDR3 is TGTGCCAGCGGGAGGGCTAGCACAGATACGCAGTATTTT. The variable domain in full, completed from reference TRBV9 and TRBJ2-3, reads DSGVTQTPKHLITATGQRVTLRCSPRSGDLSVYWYQQSLDQGLQFLIQYYNGEERAKGNILERFSAQQFPDLHSELNLSSLELGDSALYFCASGRASTDTQYFGPGTRLTVL.

V gene TRBV7-2 combines with J gene TRBJ2-1; D ambiguous. Germline CDR1 and CDR2: SGHTA and FQGNSA. This CDR3 is 13 amino acids long. V was cut by 2 bases and J by 5 bases, with 7 bases left in between. CDR3 sequence reads: CASSLILNNEQFF. CDR3 nucleotides: TGTGCCAGCAGCTTAATACTCAACAATGAGCAGTTCTTC.